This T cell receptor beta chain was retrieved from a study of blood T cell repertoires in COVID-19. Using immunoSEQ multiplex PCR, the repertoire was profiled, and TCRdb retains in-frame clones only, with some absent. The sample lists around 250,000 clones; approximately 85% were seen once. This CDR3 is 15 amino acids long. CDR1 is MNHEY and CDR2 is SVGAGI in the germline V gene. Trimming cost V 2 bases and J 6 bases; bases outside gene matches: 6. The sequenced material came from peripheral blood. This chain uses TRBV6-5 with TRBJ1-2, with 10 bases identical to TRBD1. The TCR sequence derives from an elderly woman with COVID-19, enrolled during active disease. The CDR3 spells CASSYRDRGMDGYTF. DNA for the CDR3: TGTGCCAGCAGTTACAGGGACAGGGGAATGGATGGCTACACCTTC.